This T cell receptor beta chain was documented in a study of metastatic and nonmetastatic thyroid tumors. Patients were all untreated before their thyroid surgery. Germline V CDR1 and CDR2: KGHDR, SFDVKD. V shed 5 bases and J 2 bases; nucleotides not matched to a gene: 3. The CDR3 is 15 amino acids. TCRdb reanalyzed the PCR reads via MiXCR. Of about 20,000 clones in the sample, 37% were seen once. The specimen sequenced was tumor tissue. This TCR came from a female donor with papillary thyroid cancer or a benign thyroid nodule (not recorded which). Some clones in this sample may be carry-over from other donors' samples. The chain uses TRBV24-1 and TRBJ2-1, with 9 bases identical to TRBD2. CDR3 in amino acids: CATSGGGGAYNEQFF. DNA for the CDR3: TGTGCCACCAGTGGCGGCGGGGGGGCCTACAATGAGCAGTTCTTC.